Listed below are T cell receptor beta chains from one sample, sequenced in a study of OX40 agonist ivuxolimab in advanced cancers. This table comes from immunoSEQ multiplex PCR, and its TCRdb copy is limited to in-frame clones, with some not included. Of approximately 46,000 clones listed, 75% to 80% were seen once; the top ten hold around 2.5%. Sample: CD4+ or CD8+ T cells sorted from blood, taken in a trial of the OX40 agonist ivuxolimab. The receptors were sampled from an adult with an advanced solid tumor such as melanoma, head and neck, liver or kidney cancer. Both conserved end residues are part of each CDR3. The D gene is left open where the match is weak. Clone size is not always given. Where it is, it says once, few, many or a class for expanded clones.

J,D,size,V,CDR3,DNA
TRBJ1-1,-,-,TRBV14,CASGRGTEAFF,TGTGCAAGCGGCAGGGGCACTGAAGCTTTCTTT
TRBJ2-1,-,-,TRBV4-1,CASSRGGIVTSYNEQFF,TGCGCCAGCAGCCGGGGCGGGATAGTAACGTCCTACAATGAGCAGTTCTTC
TRBJ1-4,-,-,TRBV18,CASSPLGEKLFF,TGTGCCAGCTCCCCTCTCGGGGAAAAACTGTTTTTT
TRBJ1-1,-,once,TRBV29-1,CSVDRGEGTEAFF,TGCAGCGTTGACCGGGGGGAAGGCACTGAAGCTTTCTTT
TRBJ1-2,-,-,TRBV7-8,CASSLNHGGGYGYTF,TGTGCCAGCAGCTTAAATCATGGGGGCGGCTATGGCTACACCTTC
TRBJ1-2,-,-,TRBV6-1,CASSPGQHGYTF,TGTGCCAGCAGTCCCGGACAGCATGGCTACACCTTC
TRBJ2-5,-,-,TRBV5-1,CASRPGQQETQYF,TGCGCCAGCAGACCCGGACAGCAAGAGACCCAGTACTTC
TRBJ2-5,TRBD1,-,TRBV5-5,CASSIQGAPETQYF,TGTGCCAGCAGCATACAGGGGGCTCCAGAGACCCAGTACTTC
TRBJ1-5,TRBD1,-,TRBV2,CASRLRQGTNQPQHF,TGTGCCAGCAGACTACGACAGGGGACGAATCAGCCCCAGCATTTT
TRBJ2-1,-,-,TRBV29-1,CSVSLGSVNEQFF,TGCAGCGTTTCCTTAGGTAGCGTCAATGAGCAGTTCTTC
TRBJ2-3,-,-,TRBV7-2,CASSTEGGVTDTQYF,TGTGCCAGCAGCACAGAGGGGGGAGTAACAGATACGCAGTATTTT
TRBJ1-4,-,-,TRBV7-9,CASTFGRVREKLFF,TGTGCCAGCACCTTCGGCAGGGTCCGGGAAAAACTGTTTTTT
TRBJ1-5,-,-,TRBV9,CASSVGWASNQPQHF,TGTGCCAGCAGCGTAGGTTGGGCTAGCAATCAGCCCCAGCATTTT
TRBJ2-5,TRBD1,-,TRBV9,CASSAVGTGSGQTQYF,TGTGCCAGCAGCGCAGTAGGGACAGGGTCGGGCCAGACCCAGTACTTC
TRBJ2-5,-,-,TRBV25-1,CASSGDSGKQETQYF,TGTGCCAGCAGTGGGGACAGCGGGAAGCAAGAGACCCAGTACTTC
TRBJ2-3,-,-,TRBV27,CASRALGAGTDTQYF,TGTGCCAGCAGGGCCCTGGGGGCTGGGACAGATACGCAGTATTTT
TRBJ2-2,TRBD2,-,TRBV5-1,CASSLTSGAANTGELFF,TGCGCCAGCAGCTTGACTAGCGGGGCAGCGAACACCGGGGAGCTGTTTTTT
TRBJ1-2,-,-,TRBV19,CASSIGRERDGYTF,TGTGCCAGTAGTATCGGGAGGGAGAGAGATGGCTACACCTTC
TRBJ2-5,-,-,TRBV6-5,CASRQGPETQYF,TGTGCCAGCAGGCAGGGGCCGGAGACCCAGTACTTC